Here is one T cell receptor beta chain with its context. Its specificity is not known. The data originate from a study of post-analysis software for immune sequencing data. Study-level background: Relapsing-remitting, secondary progressive and progressive-relapsing multiple sclerosis courses were included. Whole-study results and caveats: The study found significantly lower normalized Chao1 diversity in multiple sclerosis patients than in controls. The five TRBV segments detected at higher frequency in patients than in controls included TRBV5-6, TRBV5-1 and TRBV20-1. Under F measure analysis, samples from one preparation batch co-clustered strongly.

Unique molecular identifiers had been added to the TCR beta cDNA libraries. When about 1 to 11 million T cells were used, they gave about 550,000 cDNA molecules. TCRdb redid the calling of the PCR reads with MiXCR, one entry per CDR3 protein. The sample contains over 700,000 distinct CDR3 sequences, around 27% of which appear only once. The CDR3 runs 16 residues. In germline, CDR1 is SEHNR, CDR2 FQNEAQ (reference sequence). The V gene end was trimmed by 9 bases and the J gene end by 1 base; junction bases not matched to a gene: 10. The material sequenced was blood. This clonotype was sampled from a girl aged 5 to 17 with multiple sclerosis. This rearrangement joins TRBV7-9 to TRBJ2-1; 9 nucleotides agree with TRBD1. The CDR3 region has the DNA TGTGCCAGTCGGACAGGGGAACGAGGTTCCTACAATGAGCAGTTCTTC. Translated, it gives CASRTGERGSYNEQFF.